These 22 T cell receptor beta chains came from one sample sequenced in a study of shared clonotypes between healthy human individuals (dated by TCRdb to about 2020). CD8 naive samples were CD45RO-negative cells positively selected for CCR7, giving a CD45RA+CCR7+ population that excluded TemRA cells. Libraries were made using the immunoSEQ multiplex PCR assay. This is the immuneACCESS table as TCRdb keeps it, with only in-frame sequences that have V and J called. A part of the clones is gone; compared with another copy, unresolved V genes explain less than half, and the rest is unexplained. A total of 650,000 to 800,000 clones appear in this sample, just over 90% of them only once. Together, the top ten hold approximately 24% of the sample. The sequenced sample was naive CD8+ T cells sorted from blood. According to the study, the label for this sample's cell subset or site signals: CD45RA+CCR7+. The source of these receptors is a young man in good health.

The chain couples TRBV7-9 to TRBJ1-2; D unresolved. The V gene lost 2 bases and the J gene lost 2 bases, with 15 bases spanning the gap. The CDR3 is 16 residues long. Germline CDR1 and CDR2: SEHNR and FQNEAQ (reference sequence). CDR3 DNA sequence: TGTGCCAGCAGCTTATCCCAAGAGCTAGTGAACTATGGCTACACCTTC. Its protein product is CASSLSQELVNYGYTF.

The genes are TRBV30 and TRBJ2-5; 9 bases agree with TRBD2. This CDR3 contains 14 residues. Germline V lookup: CDR1 GTSNPN, CDR2 SVGIG (reference sequence). V gave up 1 base and J gave up 5 bases; unmatched junction bases: 5. In DNA form, the CDR3 reads TGTGCCTGGAGTGGGACTAGCGCAGGGGAGACCCAGTACTTC. It is translated as CAWSGTSAGETQYF.

This chain joins TRBV11-2 and TRBJ2-7; no firm D call. The length of the CDR3 is 14 residues. V lost 1 base to trimming and J lost 6 bases, with 13 bases between them. The germline V gene has CDR1 SGHAT and CDR2 FQNNGV. The CDR3 DNA reads as TGTGCCAGCAGCTTAGGCCGGAATGGTCCCGAGCAGTACTTC. Protein: CASSLGRNGPEQYF.

The chain uses TRBV7-2 and TRBJ2-7, with D tentatively TRBD2 (6 bases). CDR1 SGHTA and CDR2 FQGNSA come from the germline V gene. Trimming left V 1 base short and J 0 bases short, with 19 bases between. The CDR3 spans 18 residues. The CDR3 region has the DNA TGTGCCAGCAGCTTAGGATTGGCTGACAGCGGGCGCTCCTACGAGCAGTACTTC. Its protein product is CASSLGLADSGRSYEQYF.

V gene TRBV19 combines with J gene TRBJ1-5, with a tentative D call TRBD1 (5 bases). The germline V gene has CDR1 LNHDA and CDR2 SQIVND (reference sequence). The CDR3 covers 15 residues. V was trimmed by 6 bases and J by 5 bases, leaving 17 bases between them. CDR3 region: CASSLNGDSDQPQHF. The CDR3 coding sequence is TGTGCCAGTAGCCTCAACGGAGACAGTGATCAGCCCCAGCATTTT.

The genes are TRBV7-2 and TRBJ2-2; 7 nucleotides match TRBD2. Looked up from germline, CDR1 is SGHTA and CDR2 is FQGNSA. The CDR3 is made up of 16 amino acids. V was clipped by 2 bases and J by 3 bases; unmatched bases: 6. CDR3 nucleotides: TGTGCCAGCAGCTTATCCGGGAGGTCGTACACCGGGGAGCTGTTTTTT. It yields the protein CASSLSGRSYTGELFF.

The chain links TRBV28 to TRBJ1-5; D is perhaps TRBD1 (6 bases). The germline CDR1 and CDR2 sequences are MDHEN and SYDVKM. V was clipped by 3 bases and J by 5 bases, with 17 bases between them. This CDR3 is built from 16 residues. The CDR3 coding sequence is TGTGCCAGCAGTTTGGCACCCACAGGGTTCCATCAGCCCCAGCATTTT. Translating it yields CASSLAPTGFHQPQHF.

The rearrangement links TRBV11-3 to TRBJ2-2; 13 bases match TRBD2. V was clipped by 9 bases and J by 6 bases; unmatched bases: 7. CDR3 length: 15 residues. The V gene's germline CDR1 is SGHNT and CDR2 YENEEA. CDR3 region: CASKTGTSGAGELFF. The CDR3 DNA sequence: TGTGCCAGTAAAACCGGGACTAGCGGGGCCGGGGAGCTGTTTTTT.

The chain carries TRBV27 and TRBJ2-7, with 13 nucleotides matching TRBD2. The CDR3 has 22 residues. V gave up 4 bases and J gave up 4 bases; unmatched junction bases: 25. Germline CDR1 MNHEY, CDR2 SMNVEV (reference sequence). CDR3 DNA sequence: TGTGCCAGCAGTTCGCAGAGCCGACTAGCGGGAGGCCTAACGAGTATCTTTTACGAGCAGTACTTC. Encoded protein: CASSSQSRLAGGLTSIFYEQYF.

This clone was counted a single time. This chain uses TRBV7-8 with TRBJ2-1; 10 nucleotides line up with TRBD2. CDR3 length equals 22 residues. CDR1 SGHVS and CDR2 FQNEAQ come from the germline V gene. J gave up 0 bases and V 0 bases, and 17 bases lay outside the gene matches. CDR3 coding DNA: TGTGCCAGCAGCTTAGCGCCGAGGGAGCGGGAGGGCCTCTCCCTCTCCTACAATGAGCAGTTCTTC. Translated, it gives CASSLAPREREGLSLSYNEQFF. Variable domain in full (rest from reference TRBV7-8 and TRBJ2-1): GAGVSQSPRYKVAKRGQDVALRCDPISGHVSLFWYQQALGQGPEFLTYFQNEAQLDKSGLPSDRFFAERPEGSVSTLKIQRTQQEDSAVYLCASSLAPREREGLSLSYNEQFFGPGTRLTVL.

J is TRBJ2-5 and V is TRBV28; 7 nucleotides line up with TRBD1. V lost 6 bases to trimming and J lost 1 base; unmatched junction nucleotides: 5. The length of the CDR3 is 14 residues. CDR1 MDHEN and CDR2 SYDVKM come from the germline V gene. The CDR3 loop is CASSQGQPQETQYF. The CDR3 DNA follows: TGTGCCAGCAGCCAGGGACAGCCCCAAGAGACCCAGTACTTC.

CDR3 loop: CASSLFSGPNYEQYF. The CDR3 coding sequence is TGTGCCAGCAGCTTATTTAGCGGACCAAACTACGAGCAGTACTTC. The chain joins TRBV7-2 to TRBJ2-7, with D tentatively TRBD2 (6 bases). CDR3 length: 15 amino acids. The V and J ends lost 2 bases and 3 bases respectively, with 14 bases between them. Per the germline V gene, CDR1 is SGHTA and CDR2 is FQGNSA. Looking up the rest from reference TRBV7-2 and TRBJ2-7 gives the full variable domain: GAGVSQSPSNKVTEKGKDVELRCDPISGHTALYWYRQSLGQGLEFLIYFQGNSAPDKSGLPSDRFSAERTGGSVSTLTIQRTQQEDSAVYLCASSLFSGPNYEQYFGPGTRLTVT.

The V gene is TRBV7-6, the J gene TRBJ2-3, with 7 bases that match TRBD2. The CDR3 has 14 amino acids. CDR1 SGHVS and CDR2 FNYEAQ come from the germline V gene. V shed 4 bases and J 1 base; nucleotides not matched to a gene: 2. This CDR3 is CASSSAGGTDTQYF. In DNA form, the CDR3 reads TGTGCCAGCAGCTCGGCGGGGGGCACAGATACGCAGTATTTT.

A remark on this clone: A much larger clone lies a single base off, so this may be a read error. The identical CDR3 is also encoded by other nucleotide sequences in the sample. The chain has TRBV27 and TRBJ2-1; D is possibly TRBD2 (5 bases). In germline, CDR1 is MNHEY, CDR2 SMNVEV (reference sequence). This CDR3 has 12 residues. V lost 1 base and J 8 bases, leaving 6 bases between the germline ends. The CDR3 nucleotides read TGTGCCAGCAGTTTATTGGAGGATGAGCAGTTCTTC. It codes for CASSLLEDEQFF.

V gene TRBV28 combines with J gene TRBJ2-7; no reliable D call. From germline, CDR1 is MDHEN and CDR2 SYDVKM. Trimming cost V 3 bases and J 6 bases, with 9 bases left between them. This CDR3 is built from 12 residues. The CDR3 region is CASSFFSGEQYF. The CDR3 region has the DNA TGTGCCAGCAGTTTTTTTTCGGGCGAGCAGTACTTC. Looking up the rest from reference TRBV28 and TRBJ2-7 gives the full variable domain: DVKVTQSSRYLVKRTGEKVFLECVQDMDHENMFWYRQDPGLGLRLIYFSYDVKMKEKGDIPEGYSVSREKKERFSLILESASTNQTSMYLCASSFFSGEQYFGPGTRLTVT.

The chain recombines TRBV4-1 with TRBJ2-6; D is undetermined. Per germline, CDR1 MGHRA and CDR2 YSYEKL. Trimming left V 3 bases short and J 0 bases short, with 9 bases between. This CDR3 is built from 16 residues. This CDR3 reads CASSQTSGSGANVLTF. The CDR3 nucleotides are TGCGCCAGCAGCCAGACCTCAGGCTCTGGGGCCAACGTCCTGACTTTC.

The chain uses TRBV2 and TRBJ2-1; D assignment may be TRBD1 or TRBD2 (5 bases each). Trimming took off 2 bases at V and 9 bases at J, with 20 bases between the two ends. CDR1 is SNHLY and CDR2 is FYNNEI in the germline V gene. This CDR3 is built from 16 residues. CDR3 loop: CASSELGTHTRGEQFF. CDR3 nucleotides: TGTGCCAGCAGTGAACTTGGGACCCACACCCGGGGTGAGCAGTTCTTC.

V is TRBV7-9 and J is TRBJ2-1; 9 bases line up with TRBD2. Trimming cost V 6 bases and J 4 bases; bases outside gene matches: 7. Germline V CDR1 and CDR2: SEHNR, FQNEAQ (reference sequence). The CDR3 is made up of 15 amino acids. CDR3 protein: CASSLSGGLYNEQFF. CDR3 nucleotide sequence: TGTGCCAGCAGTCTTAGCGGGGGACTATACAATGAGCAGTTCTTC.

This rearrangement joins TRBV5-4 to TRBJ2-7; 7 nucleotides agree with TRBD1. Trimming at V came to 4 bases and at J to 3 bases, leaving 4 bases not matched to a gene. Germline CDR1 and CDR2: SGHNT and YYREEE (reference sequence). This CDR3 has 13 amino acids. The CDR3 spells CASSHDRDYEQYF. CDR3 in DNA: TGTGCCAGCAGCCACGACAGGGACTACGAGCAGTACTTC.

V and J are TRBV7-9 and TRBJ1-4, with 10 bases aligning to TRBD1. This CDR3 comprises 16 residues. Germline assignment: CDR1 SEHNR and CDR2 FQNEAQ (reference sequence). J was trimmed by 5 bases and V by 4 bases; bases with no gene match: 7. The CDR3 DNA sequence: TGTGCCAGCAGCTCCCCTGGACAGGGGGACAATGAAAAACTGTTTTTT. This translates into CASSSPGQGDNEKLFF.

The chain couples TRBV7-2 to TRBJ1-5; D unclear. The CDR3 length is 16 residues. The V and J ends lost 2 bases and 0 bases respectively, with 11 bases between them. CDR1 SGHTA and CDR2 FQGNSA come from the germline V gene. CDR3 protein: CASSLWVGYSNQPQHF. For the CDR3, the DNA is TGTGCCAGCAGCTTATGGGTCGGGTATAGCAATCAGCCCCAGCATTTT. Drawing the rest from reference TRBV7-2 and TRBJ1-5, the complete variable domain is GAGVSQSPSNKVTEKGKDVELRCDPISGHTALYWYRQSLGQGLEFLIYFQGNSAPDKSGLPSDRFSAERTGGSVSTLTIQRTQQEDSAVYLCASSLWVGYSNQPQHFGDGTRLSIL.

The chain employs TRBV15 and TRBJ2-7; TRBD1 matches 10 bases. The CDR3 covers 13 residues. CDR1 is LNHNV and CDR2 is YYDKDF in the germline V gene (reference sequence). DNA for the CDR3: TGTGCCACCAGCAGAGATGGGACAGGGGAGGAGTTCGTC. It yields the protein CATSRDGTGEEFV.